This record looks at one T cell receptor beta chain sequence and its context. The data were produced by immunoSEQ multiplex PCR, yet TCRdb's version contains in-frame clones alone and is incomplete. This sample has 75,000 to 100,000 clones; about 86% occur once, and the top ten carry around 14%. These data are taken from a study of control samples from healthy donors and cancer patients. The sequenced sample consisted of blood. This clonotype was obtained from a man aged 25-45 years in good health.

The DNA for the CDR3 is TGTGCCACCCACGTACTAGCGGGAGGAGGGGAGCAGTTCTTC. It yields the protein CATHVLAGGGEQFF. This chain connects TRBV28 to TRBJ2-1, with TRBD2 matching over 12 bases. Unmatched junction bases numbered 11, after V lost 10 bases and J lost 10 bases. Germline lookup yields CDR1 MDHEN and CDR2 SYDVKM. The CDR3 is 14 residues long.